The clone carrying this T cell receptor (beta chain) showed up just a few times. The germline V gene has CDR1 MGHRA and CDR2 YSYEKL. With 2 bases removed from V and 6 bases from J, the gap between germline ends came to 14 bases. There are 15 residues in the CDR3. The data derive from a study of cytomegalovirus exposure and HLA in healthy donors. Overall study context: Earlier work reported 100 million or so unique TCR beta sequences from about 200 million T cells.

This PCR relied on a set of 60 Vbeta primers and 13 Jbeta primers. Method: immunoSEQ multiplex PCR; TCRdb's copy keeps in-frame clones and lacks some. The sample contains around 130,000 clones, approximately 74% of which appear only once. The sample was PBMCs. This TCR was recovered from a man aged 35-49 years in good health and CMV-seropositive. The chain combines TRBV4-1 with TRBJ1-5; D call uncertain. CDR3 loop: CASSQYEVLGQPQHF. The CDR3 bases are TGCGCCAGCAGCCAATACGAGGTTCTAGGTCAGCCCCAGCATTTT.